This T cell receptor beta chain derives from a study of cytomegalovirus exposure and HLA in healthy donors (dated by TCRdb to 2016 to 2017). About the study as a whole: A later analysis indicated that the 120 validation repertoires were generated on the platform also employed for the roughly 720 repertoires of the first cohort. The study aimed to test whether signatures of past pathogen exposure could be identified by cataloging public T cell receptors. To predict cytomegalovirus infection status, the study combined high-throughput TCR immunosequencing, statistical association of individual TCRs with disease status, and machine learning. Besides the first cohort of roughly 660 subjects, a separate validation cohort made up of about 120 different subjects was used. What the work shows at the level of the full study, not this receptor alone: Cytomegalovirus status was reported to be diagnosed by the classifier with high specificity and sensitivity in both the original and validation cohorts. Three of the identified cytomegalovirus-associated TCR beta chains were confirmed in vitro to be specific for cytomegalovirus antigens. According to the authors, the approach could potentially be generalized to other disease states and immunological phenotypes. Of the cluster scores, approximately 95% were above 0 in a later analysis, which found that TCRs clustered in the first cohort also tended to co-occur in the 95 to 150 validation repertoires. A later analysis had no HLA typing for the validation cohort, so co-occurrence there was scored across all 110 or so repertoires. A total of 150 or so TCR beta chains were listed by the study as associated with cytomegalovirus. Most TCR sequences were seen in very few donors, while some public TCRs were found in many individuals.

This clone was seen a single time. There is no known antigen for this receptor. Per-base qualities were not stored, and no clone one base away is much larger. Separate from the approximately 700-subject first cohort, the validation cohort of roughly 110 subjects was the group to which the donors belonged. Reading from cysteine to phenylalanine, the CDR3 counts 14 amino acids. Left in the record is the CDR3 DNA by itself, 42 bases read in frame from the first base. In the germline V gene, CDR1 corresponds to MNHNS and CDR2 to SASEGT. Germline trimming: 6 bases from V, 4 bases from J; junction bases outside gene matches: 6. The library was obtained by the immunoSEQ multiplex PCR assay. The original pipeline was this. A statistical classification framework was developed to diagnose cytomegalovirus status using the catalog of TCR beta chain sequences. The table was pulled from immuneACCESS by TCRdb, which kept in-frame rearrangements only. Such tables lose some clones; where checked, under half of the loss comes from unresolved V genes, and the rest has no known cause. V and J calls plus clone size are reproduced from that table; the DNA served to infer D and trimming. The sample profile shows 150,000 to 180,000 clones; 70% to 90% of them were found once. The ten largest clones add up to 2% to 2.5% of the sample.

Recombination joined TRBV6-1 with TRBJ1-1, and 9 bases in between align with TRBD1. The sequence came from a human donor in good health. Sample: PBMCs. Here is the DNA: TGTGCCAGCAGATGGGACAGGGAGAGCACTGAAGCTTTCTTT. It translates to CASRWDRESTEAFF.